Listed below are T cell receptor beta chains from one sample, sequenced in a study of Ad26.COV2.S vaccination and SARS-CoV-2 variants. Profiling relied on immunoSEQ multiplex PCR, and the TCRdb table lists in-frame clones only, not all of them. Seen here are around 450,000 clones, about 90% observed once, and the top ten hold less than 5.5%. Sequenced material: peripheral blood, taken in a trial of Ad26.COV2.S vaccine versus placebo. The receptors come from a person between 18 and 60 years old who received the Ad26.COV2.S COVID-19 vaccine or a placebo. Each CDR3 is given with its conserved first and last residue. Each record gives: CDR3 length, J gene, V gene, clone size, CDR3 protein. Some rows have no size entry. The others give once, few or many, or a class for an expanded clone.

>12|TRBJ1-1|TRBV27|.
CASSFPGGAAFF
>14|TRBJ1-6|TRBV30|.
CAWSSQGGSSPLHF
>14|TRBJ2-7|TRBV6-1|once
CASSEGGSGNEQYF
>20|TRBJ2-2|TRBV21-1|.
CASSKARDLEDVRSTGELFF
>15|TRBJ2-3|TRBV6-1|.
CASSEVAFSTDTQYF
>16|TRBJ1-2|TRBV4-2|once
CASSQDRQGTYYGYTF
>18|TRBJ2-3|TRBV6-1|.
CASSETRPGRFITDTQYF
>15|TRBJ1-2|TRBV19|.
CASKGVAGGIGGYTF
>14|TRBJ1-2|TRBV6-5|once
CASRSERQLYGYTF
>13|TRBJ1-4|TRBV5-5|.
CASSFLQGGELFF
>13|TRBJ1-3|TRBV6-5|.
CASRGGAGNTIYF
>15|TRBJ1-4|TRBV7-9|.
CASSLVGKFNEKLFF
>15|TRBJ2-2|TRBV5-5|.
CASSPGPVRNGELFF
>14|TRBJ2-1|TRBV28|.
CASSATGTRNEQFF
>17|TRBJ2-7|TRBV28|.
CASSLPLTGGKSYEQYF
>14|TRBJ1-5|TRBV7-2|.
CASSSEGLSQPQHF
>16|TRBJ2-5|TRBV7-2|.
CASSTTSGRARETQYF
>16|TRBJ2-5|TRBV7-2|.
CASSYRPFRLEETQYF
>12|TRBJ2-3|TRBV5-4|.
CASSHRQDTQYF
>20|TRBJ2-5|TRBV3-1/TRBV3-2|once
CASSQSRGQREPVLGETQYF
>14|TRBJ2-3|TRBV27|.
CASSFLQGADTQYF
>17|TRBJ2-2|TRBV2|.
CASGAGGRGGNTGELFF
>15|TRBJ1-1|TRBV14|.
CASSQTGGKDTEAFF
>15|TRBJ2-1|TRBV4-3|.
CASSRGASGSDEQFF
>14|TRBJ1-6|TRBV5-6|.
CASRSWGVGSPLHF
>15|TRBJ1-6|TRBV9|.
CASSQRTGADSPLHF
>12|TRBJ1-2|TRBV19|few
CASSRTGDGYTF
>15|TRBJ2-5|TRBV27|.
CASSFIAPRPETQYF
>14|TRBJ2-5|TRBV28|.
CASSLFRGRETQYF
>14|TRBJ2-1|TRBV7-9|.
CASSLETSFDEQFF
>13|TRBJ1-2|TRBV28|.
CASNQAPGQGYTF
>15|TRBJ1-1|TRBV28|.
CASSLGGSRVPEAFF
>17|TRBJ2-7|TRBV27|few
CASSFGPGLAGGYEQYF
>16|TRBJ2-1|TRBV11-2|.
CASSSRLAGGFREQFF
>14|TRBJ2-7|TRBV7-9|.
CASSLEAGLLRKYF
>14|TRBJ2-2|TRBV7-3|.
CASSLAGVTGELFF
>16|TRBJ1-6|TRBV28|.
CASSLWRGQGISPLHF
>13|TRBJ1-1|TRBV9|.
CASSVGMNTEAFF
>16|TRBJ2-7|TRBV6-2/TRBV6-3|once
CASSYPPGQDLGEQYF
>12|TRBJ1-2|TRBV28|.
CASSPGQYGYTF
>13|TRBJ1-2|TRBV29-1|.
CSVGRGPNYGYTF
>14|TRBJ1-6|TRBV11-2|.
CASSPDRGGSPLHF
>17|TRBJ1-3|TRBV4-1|.
CASSRGQGVLAGNTIYF
>11|TRBJ2-1|TRBV2|few
CASSRSGEQFF
>13|TRBJ2-7|TRBV6-5|.
CASSSRGGSAQYF
>12|TRBJ1-6|TRBV30|.
CAWGRIGSPLHF
>14|TRBJ2-5|TRBV9|.
CASSGRGSKETQYF
>14|TRBJ1-2|TRBV27|.
CASSRTGANYGYTF
>14|TRBJ1-1|TRBV7-3|.
CASSLEGRNTEAFF
>14|TRBJ1-2|TRBV5-1|once
CASSLEMGNYGYTF